One sample yielded the 19 T cell receptor beta chains listed below, sequenced in a study of OX40 agonist ivuxolimab in advanced cancers. This table comes from immunoSEQ multiplex PCR, and its TCRdb copy is limited to in-frame clones, with some not included. The sample shows some 100,000 clones, 92% of them seen only once. Sequenced here: CD4+ or CD8+ T cells sorted from blood, sampled in a trial of the OX40 agonist ivuxolimab. The receptors stem from an adult with an advanced solid tumor such as melanoma, head and neck, liver or kidney cancer.

This chain joins TRBV7-2 and TRBJ2-1; 7 bases are a match to TRBD2. Germline V gene data show CDR1 as SGHTA and CDR2 as FQGNSA. J gave up 6 bases and V 4 bases, and 12 bases lay outside the gene matches. This CDR3 contains 16 residues. The CDR3 coding sequence is TGTGCCAGCAGCTCACCTTGGGGGAGGGCCGCCAATGAGCAGTTCTTC. Residues: CASSSPWGRAANEQFF.

The chain employs TRBV12-5 and TRBJ2-7; D gene unclear. Trimming cost V 4 bases and J 5 bases, with 18 bases left between them. The CDR3 totals 15 residues. Germline V gene lookup returns CDR1 LGHNT and CDR2 FRNRAP. CDR3 DNA: TGTGCTAGTGGTTCCCCCTCCCCAGGCGGCCACGAGCAGTACTTC. Its translation is CASGSPSPGGHEQYF.

This chain uses TRBV27 with TRBJ2-2, with 7 bases aligning to TRBD2. The CDR3 totals 16 residues. V trimming: 7 bases; J trimming: 6 bases; junction bases outside the gene matches: 14. CDR1 is MNHEY and CDR2 is SMNVEV in the germline V gene (reference sequence). This chain's CDR3 is CASNSGERDGAGELFF. The CDR3 nucleotides are TGTGCCAGCAACTCGGGGGAGCGGGATGGGGCCGGGGAGCTGTTTTTT.

The rearrangement links TRBV19 to TRBJ1-5, with D possibly being TRBD1 (5 bases). The CDR3 has 15 amino acids. The germline V gene has CDR1 LNHDA and CDR2 SQIVND (reference sequence). The germline V and J ends were trimmed by 3 bases and 6 bases, with 15 bases remaining between them. The CDR3 spells CASSMMTEASQPQHF. CDR3 nucleotide sequence: TGTGCCAGTAGTATGATGACAGAAGCTTCTCAGCCCCAGCATTTT.

The J gene is TRBJ1-5, the V gene TRBV27; tentatively, D is TRBD1 (5 bases). Germline lookup yields CDR1 MNHEY and CDR2 SMNVEV (reference sequence). This CDR3 contains 14 residues. Trimming stripped 5 bases from V and 0 bases from J, with 8 bases between. The CDR3 spells CASSIDSSNQPQHF. CDR3 coding DNA: TGTGCCAGCAGTATCGACAGTAGCAATCAGCCCCAGCATTTT.

The CDR3 region is CASSLGTSGTYEQYF. The CDR3 nucleotides read TGTGCCAGCAGCTTGGGGACTAGCGGAACCTACGAGCAGTACTTC. This chain uses TRBV5-4 with TRBJ2-7, with 10 positions matching TRBD2. V lost 0 bases to trimming and J lost 2 bases; unmatched junction nucleotides: 2. The CDR3 contains 15 residues. CDR1 and CDR2 from the germline V gene are SGHNT and YYREEE (reference sequence).

This chain connects TRBV4-1 to TRBJ2-1; 10 bases are a match to TRBD2. V was clipped by 5 bases and J by 8 bases; unmatched bases: 12. Germline CDR1 and CDR2: MGHRA and YSYEKL. The CDR3 is made up of 16 amino acids. Written as DNA, the CDR3 is TGCGCCAGCAGCTTTAACCCTCCTAGCGGGGGCGATGAGCAGTTCTTC. Its protein product is CASSFNPPSGGDEQFF.

The V call is TRBV7-8, the J call TRBJ2-3; the match to TRBD2 covers 16 bases. V was clipped by 5 bases and J by 9 bases; unmatched bases: 8. CDR3 length: 16 amino acids. The germline V gene encodes CDR1 SGHVS and CDR2 FQNEAQ. The CDR3 loop reads CASSPTGTSGGETQYF. CDR3 nucleotide sequence: TGTGCCAGCAGCCCGACCGGGACTAGCGGGGGGGAAACGCAGTATTTT. The full variable domain, its missing parts supplied by reference TRBV7-8 and TRBJ2-3, is GAGVSQSPRYKVAKRGQDVALRCDPISGHVSLFWYQQALGQGPEFLTYFQNEAQLDKSGLPSDRFFAERPEGSVSTLKIQRTQQEDSAVYLCASSPTGTSGGETQYFGPGTRLTVL.

V and J are TRBV6-5 and TRBJ1-2; maybe TRBD1 (6 bases). This CDR3 has 14 residues. The V gene's germline CDR1 is MNHEY and CDR2 SVGAGI. Trimming took off 2 bases at V and 8 bases at J, with 15 bases between the two ends. The CDR3 loop is CASSYGGQADGYTF. CDR3 sequence (DNA): TGTGCCAGCAGTTACGGGGGGCAGGCTGACGGCTACACCTTC.

Only one count was recorded for this clone. The chain couples TRBV4-1 to TRBJ2-7; TRBD1 matches at 9 bases. Germline V CDR1 and CDR2: MGHRA, YSYEKL. Losses at the gene ends were 1 base for V and 4 bases for J; bases not matched to a gene: 8. The CDR3 sequence is 16 residues long. The CDR3 is CASSQVLQGAGYEQYF. The CDR3 nucleotides are TGCGCCAGCAGCCAAGTATTACAGGGGGCAGGGTACGAGCAGTACTTC.

The J gene is TRBJ2-1, the V gene TRBV2; D remains unclear. This CDR3 has 12 residues. Germline CDR1 and CDR2: SNHLY and FYNNEI. Trimming removed 3 bases at V and 2 bases at J, with 2 bases between. The CDR3 loop reads CASSEPYNEQFF. CDR3 DNA sequence: TGTGCCAGCAGTGAGCCCTACAATGAGCAGTTCTTC.

The chain links TRBV2 to TRBJ2-7, with 8 nucleotides matching TRBD2. CDR3 length equals 14 residues. V shed 5 bases, J shed 3 bases, and the junction held 6 bases outside the gene matches. Germline CDR1 and CDR2: SNHLY and FYNNEI. The CDR3 coding sequence is TGTGCCAGCAGTCTGGGACTAGGAGGCTACGAGCAGTACTTC. It is translated as CASSLGLGGYEQYF.

This clone was observed a single time. This rearrangement joins TRBV6-5 to TRBJ1-4; 7 bases fit TRBD1. The CDR3 covers 14 residues. J gave up 8 bases and V 4 bases, and 7 bases lay outside the gene matches. The germline gives CDR1 MNHEY, CDR2 SVGAGI. The CDR3 bases are TGTGCCAGCAGTTTTGCCCAGGGGGGGGAAAAACTGTTTTTT. Translated: CASSFAQGGEKLFF.

The chain has TRBV13 and TRBJ2-1, with TRBD2 identical over 15 bases. V lost 5 bases, J lost 2 bases, and 7 bases stayed unmatched. CDR3 length: 18 residues. Germline V gives CDR1 PRHDT, CDR2 FYEKMQ (reference sequence). The chain's CDR3 is CASSTGTSGGTPYNEQFF. CDR3 DNA: TGTGCCAGCAGCACCGGGACTAGCGGGGGGACCCCCTACAATGAGCAGTTCTTC.

This chain connects TRBV4-1 to TRBJ2-3; 9 bases match TRBD1. J was trimmed by 4 bases and V by 0 bases; bases with no gene match: 5. CDR1 is MGHRA and CDR2 is YSYEKL in the germline V gene. The CDR3 is 16 residues long. The CDR3 nucleotides are TGCGCCAGCAGCCAAGATCGACAGGGGGGGCCAGATACGCAGTATTTT. As protein: CASSQDRQGGPDTQYF.

The chain is built from TRBV21-1 and TRBJ1-2; the table's D call, TRBD1, was not checked against the DNA. TRBV21-1 is annotated as a pseudogene. The length of the CDR3 is 18 residues. Here the CDR3 reads CASSKERDRGLIPYGYTF. CDR3 DNA sequence: TGTGCCAGCAGCAAAGAGAGGGACAGGGGCCTGATCCCCTATGGCTACACCTTC.

J is TRBJ2-1 and V is TRBV10-3; no reliable D call. Trimming stripped 0 bases from V and 0 bases from J, with 3 bases between. The CDR3 length is 14 residues. Germline lookup yields CDR1 ENHRY and CDR2 SYGVKD. CDR3 amino acids: CAISESISYNEQFF. In DNA form, the CDR3 reads TGTGCCATCAGTGAGTCTATCTCCTACAATGAGCAGTTCTTC.

This CDR3 reads CASSLVYYRRYNEQFF. CDR3 in DNA: TGTGCCAGCAGCTTAGTCTACTACCGGCGGTACAATGAGCAGTTCTTC. The V call is TRBV11-2, the J call TRBJ2-1, with D unresolved. There are 16 residues in the CDR3. V shed 1 base and J shed 4 bases, with 14 bases lying between them. Germline V gene lookup returns CDR1 SGHAT and CDR2 FQNNGV.

The rearrangement joins TRBV7-6 to TRBJ1-2, with D unclear. The germline V and J ends were trimmed by 2 bases and 4 bases, with 14 bases remaining between them. Germline V gives CDR1 SGHVS, CDR2 FNYEAQ. This CDR3 has 15 amino acids. The CDR3 DNA follows: TGTGCCAGCAGCTTAAAACCAAATCTAGGCTATGGCTACACCTTC. It is translated as CASSLKPNLGYGYTF.